The 10 T cell receptor beta chains reported below all come from one sample, sequenced in a study of T cell repertoires in cytomegalovirus infection. MiXCR was run by TCRdb on the reads, yielding one entry per CDR3 protein. In the table there are some 320,000 distinct CDR3 sequences, 9.5% of which are singletons. Sequencing was done on a sample of PBMCs. The receptors were gathered from a human donor in good health (CMV status not recorded). Some clones in this sample may be carry-over from other donors' samples.

This clonotype was seen only a few times. One end of the junction varies from germline; a read error may be responsible. The J gene is TRBJ2-5, the V gene TRBV4-1, with D possibly being TRBD1 (5 bases). The germline V gene encodes CDR1 MGHRA and CDR2 YSYEKL. The CDR3 consists of 14 residues. The chain's CDR3 is CASSLQDIQETQYF. DNA for the CDR3: TGTGCCAGCAGCCTACAGGACATCCAAGAGACCCAGTACTTC.

V usage is TRBV10-3 and J usage is TRBJ2-7; a weak D match, TRBD1 (5 bases). V was shortened by 6 bases and J by 5 bases, with 14 bases between the two germline ends. Germline V gene data show CDR1 as ENHRY and CDR2 as SYGVKD. The CDR3 is 13 amino acids. The CDR3 loop reads CAISDWQGNEQYF. The CDR3, as DNA: TGTGCCATCAGCGACTGGCAGGGCAACGAGCAGTACTTC.

This chain links TRBV25-1 with TRBJ2-5; D remains unclear. Trimming took off 2 bases at V and 5 bases at J, with 3 bases between the two ends. CDR3 size: 11 residues. Germline loops: CDR1 MGHDK, CDR2 SYGVNS. The CDR3 nucleotides read TGTGCCAGCAGTGAAGGGGAGACCCAGTACTTC. Translation: CASSEGETQYF.

This clonotype was picked up a small number of times. The chain links TRBV5-6 to TRBJ1-2; D remains ambiguous. Trimming took 0 bases from V and 4 from J, leaving 7 bases between them. CDR3 length equals 13 residues. Germline values: CDR1 SGHDT, CDR2 YYEEEE. Written as DNA, the CDR3 is TGTGCCAGCAGCTTGGGATATGGCTATGGCTACACCTTC. Residues: CASSLGYGYGYTF.

Ten or more counts support this clonotype. The rearrangement joins TRBV7-8 to TRBJ1-5; no clear D gene. The germline gives CDR1 SGHVS, CDR2 FQNEAQ. V lost 5 bases and J 2 bases, leaving 16 bases between the germline ends. The CDR3 has 16 residues. In nucleotides, the CDR3 is TGTGCCAGCAGCGCCGGGATTAGGGAAGGCAATCAGCCCCAGCATTTT. This sequence encodes CASSAGIREGNQPQHF.

The rearrangement uses TRBV20-1 and TRBJ2-1, with a tentative D call TRBD2 (5 bases). CDR1 is DFQATT, CDR2 SNEGSKA, per germline (reference sequence). Trimming took 0 bases from V and 9 from J, leaving 15 bases between them. This CDR3 region has 14 residues. In DNA, the CDR3 is TGCAGTGCTAGAGATTATAAGGCGGAGGTTGAGCAGTTCTTC. It is translated as CSARDYKAEVEQFF.

This clonotype was seen a few times. The chain employs TRBV12-3 or TRBV12-4 and TRBJ1-1; D uncertain. The CDR3 loop spans 16 amino acids. The V and J ends lost 10 bases and 0 bases respectively, with 21 bases between them. The CDR3 here is CATRGPISTMNTEAFF. The CDR3 DNA reads as TGTGCCACACGAGGGCCTATCTCTACTATGAACACTGAAGCTTTCTTT.

This clonotype came up a few times. The J gene is TRBJ1-1, the V gene TRBV12-3 or TRBV12-4, with TRBD1 matching 9 bases. The CDR3 loop spans 13 amino acids. The junction had 8 bases not matched to a gene; V was cut back by 6 bases and J by 9 bases. This CDR3 reads CASSLGTGLKAFF. Here the CDR3 DNA reads TGTGCCAGCAGCCTCGGGACAGGGCTCAAAGCTTTCTTT.

This clonotype was detected a few times. The chain employs TRBV7-2 and TRBJ2-6; tentatively, D is TRBD1 or TRBD2 (6 bases each). CDR1 is SGHTA, CDR2 FQGNSA, per germline. Trimming took 1 base from V and 1 from J, leaving 20 bases between them. This CDR3 region has 20 residues. CDR3 amino acids: CASSLGFRGARRSGANVLTF. The CDR3 coding sequence is TGTGCCAGCAGCTTAGGGTTTAGGGGGGCGCGTCGATCTGGGGCCAACGTCCTGACTTTC.

This clonotype was recorded a few times. The chain employs TRBV6-2 or TRBV6-3 and TRBJ1-5; D call uncertain. Germline V lookup: CDR1 MNHEY, CDR2 SVGEGT. The CDR3 spans 13 residues. Trimming left V 8 bases short and J 3 bases short, with 11 bases between. CDR3 DNA: TGTGCCAGCTCGTGGGCAGACAATCAGCCCCAGCATTTT. Translation gives CASSWADNQPQHF.